This T cell receptor beta chain originates from a study of shared clonotypes between healthy human individuals. Study-wide context: A couple of female and a few male donors aged 18 to 49 were enrolled.

Generated by immunoSEQ multiplex PCR, the TCRdb table keeps only in-frame clones and is missing some. The repertoire has 1.4 million or so clones, approximately 98.5% of them found once; the top ten carry approximately 0.38%. A CD45RA+ naive subset and a CD45RA-negative memory subset were split from CD4+ cells. There are 12 residues in the CDR3. Trimming pared 3 bases from V and 2 bases from J, leaving 3 bases between. Germline loops: CDR1 WNHNN, CDR2 SYGVQD (reference sequence). The origin of this receptor is a man aged 25 to 40 in good health. This chain uses TRBV10-1 with TRBJ2-3; the D is unclear. Specimen: naive CD4+ T cells sorted from blood. Subset meaning: CD45RA+ positively selected. The CDR3 bases are TGCGCCAGCAGTGATTACACAGATACGCAGTATTTT. Protein sequence: CASSDYTDTQYF.